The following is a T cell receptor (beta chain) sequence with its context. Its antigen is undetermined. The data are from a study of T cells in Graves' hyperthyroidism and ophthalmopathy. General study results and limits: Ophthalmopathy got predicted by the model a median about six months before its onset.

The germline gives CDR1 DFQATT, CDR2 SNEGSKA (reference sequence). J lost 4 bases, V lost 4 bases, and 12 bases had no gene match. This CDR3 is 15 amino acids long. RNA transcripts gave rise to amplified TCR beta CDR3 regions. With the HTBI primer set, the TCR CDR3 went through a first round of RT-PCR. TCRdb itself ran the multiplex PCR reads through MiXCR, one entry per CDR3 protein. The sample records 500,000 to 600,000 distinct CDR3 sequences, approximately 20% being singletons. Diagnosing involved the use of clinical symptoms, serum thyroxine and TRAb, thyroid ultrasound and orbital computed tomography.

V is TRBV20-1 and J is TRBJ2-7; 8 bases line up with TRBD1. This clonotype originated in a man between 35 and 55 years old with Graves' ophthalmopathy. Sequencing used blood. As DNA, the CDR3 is TGCAGTGCTACTGGATTCCGGGACAGGCCTTACGAGCAGTACTTC. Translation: CSATGFRDRPYEQYF.